This T cell receptor beta chain was captured by sequencing in a study of regulatory T cells in long-lasting Graves disease. Study-wide points: TRBV28, TRBJ1-2 and TRBJ2-5 were favored in persistent disease. Persistent patients shared more public clonotypes (about 2,700) than newly diagnosed patients (966).

CDR1 is MGHRA, CDR2 YSYEKL, per germline. The CDR3 extends over 15 amino acids. J was trimmed by 7 bases and V by 2 bases; bases with no gene match: 5. A word on this clonotype: Its cognate antigen is unknown.

The time point denotes: persistent/refractory GD, antithyroid drugs over 5 years with positive TRAb. The TCR library was made from RNA extracted from PBMCs. For TCR beta, libraries came from iRepertoire HTBI primers and Arm-PCR of CDR3 regions. TCRdb independently ran MiXCR on the multiplex PCR reads; one entry per CDR3 protein. This sample carries a few hundred thousand distinct CDR3 sequences, approximately 23% of them seen once, and the ten largest clones take 25% to 30%. The sequencing used peripheral blood mononuclear cells (PBMCs), collected when the disease was refractory, from a patient treated with antithyroid drugs. This sequence joins TRBV4-1 and TRBJ2-2, with 9 bases identical to TRBD1. This TCR derives from a woman in her 40s with Graves disease. The CDR3 is CASSQFPTGGGELFF. The DNA of the CDR3 is TGCGCCAGCAGCCAATTCCCGACAGGGGGCGGGGAGCTGTTTTTT.